The following is a TCR beta chain sequence with its context. Its specificity is unknown. The data were produced by immunoSEQ multiplex PCR, yet TCRdb's version contains in-frame clones alone and is incomplete. Among about 440,000 clones listed, 90% were seen once. CDR1 and CDR2 from the germline V gene are MNHEY and SVGEGT. The CDR3 sequence is 14 residues long. V shed 2 bases and J shed 7 bases, with 11 bases lying between them. This entry belongs to a study of Ad26.COV2.S vaccination and SARS-CoV-2 variants. About the study: The donor was enrolled in the Ad26.COV2.S arm of the COV1001 trial.

Treatment: roughly 18 received Ad26.COV2.S at low or high dose, single or two shots; five or six received placebo; per-sample allocation not given. Sampling was done on day 63 after the first vaccine or placebo injection. Whole-study results and caveats: In vaccinated individuals, spike-specific CD8+ and CD4+ T cell responses reportedly displayed substantial breadth. Among vaccine recipients, spike-specific TCR breadth exceeded that of placebo recipients.

This sequence joins TRBV6-2 or TRBV6-3 and TRBJ1-4; tentative D call: TRBD1 (5 bases). Sequencing used peripheral blood, obtained in a trial of Ad26.COV2.S vaccine versus placebo. This clonotype was obtained from a person aged 18-60 years who received the Ad26.COV2.S COVID-19 vaccine or a placebo. The CDR3 sequence: CASSYGDRGEKLFF. Here the CDR3 DNA reads TGTGCCAGCAGTTACGGGGACCGCGGTGAAAAACTGTTTTTT.